The 21 T cell receptor beta chains below come from one sample, sequenced in a study of lymphopenia after photon versus proton radiotherapy. Measured with immunoSEQ multiplex PCR; TCRdb has only the in-frame clones, and not every one. The sample includes around 160,000 clones, 70% to 90% of them seen just once. The sequenced sample was peripheral blood, obtained from a patient treated with photon-based radiotherapy. These receptor sequences come from a man between 50 and 59 years old with gastric cancer.

This chain links TRBV19 with TRBJ2-3; D not resolved. Trimming took 3 bases from V and 3 from J, leaving 7 bases between them. CDR3 length equals 13 residues. Per the germline V gene, CDR1 is LNHDA and CDR2 is SQIVND (reference sequence). The CDR3 loop reads CASSMVGTDTQYF. The CDR3 bases are TGTGCCAGTAGTATGGTGGGGACAGATACGCAGTATTTT.

The V call is TRBV21-1, the J call TRBJ2-7; TRBD2 is the table's D call, not checked against the DNA. TRBV21-1 is a documented pseudogene. The CDR3 runs to 14 residues. The CDR3 here is CASSKERTSGGQYF. The CDR3 DNA reads TGTGCCAGCAGCAAAGAGCGGACTAGCGGGGGGCAGTACTTC.

DNA for the CDR3: TGCGCCAGCAGCCAAGACCCAGGAATGCCCCAGCATTTT. Its translation is CASSQDPGMPQHF. The V and J genes are TRBV4-3 and TRBJ1-5; the D is unclear. Germline V gene data show CDR1 as LGHNA and CDR2 as YSLEER. Trimming shortened V by 0 bases and J by 9 bases, and 9 bases separated the two germline ends. The CDR3 totals 13 residues.

V and J are TRBV4-2 and TRBJ1-5; possible D gene TRBD1, 5 bases. The V end lost 2 bases, the J end lost 7 bases, and 12 bases lay between the germline ends. The CDR3 consists of 14 residues. Germline V gene data show CDR1 as LGHNA and CDR2 as YNFKEQ. The CDR3 nucleotides are TGTGCCAGCAGCCAATCGGGGGGTGACCAGCCCCAGCATTTT. Translating it yields CASSQSGGDQPQHF.

The chain uses TRBV6-1 and TRBJ2-2; 7 bases agree with TRBD1. V gave up 6 bases and J gave up 3 bases; unmatched junction bases: 7. CDR3 size: 15 residues. The germline CDR1 and CDR2 sequences are MNHNS and SASEGT. The chain's CDR3 is CASRNRGMDTGELFF. The DNA for the CDR3 is TGTGCCAGCAGGAACAGGGGTATGGACACCGGGGAGCTGTTTTTT.

V and J are TRBV9 and TRBJ1-1; D ambiguous. The CDR3 sequence is 15 residues long. CDR1 is SGDLS and CDR2 is YYNGEE in the germline V gene. Trimming removed 4 bases from V and 1 base from J, with 14 bases in between. The CDR3 spells CASSTSPTENTEAFF. In DNA, the CDR3 is TGTGCCAGCAGCACCAGTCCAACTGAGAACACTGAAGCTTTCTTT.

This chain uses TRBV28 with TRBJ2-3; maybe TRBD1 (5 bases). The germline V and J ends were trimmed by 4 bases and 4 bases, with 18 bases remaining between them. CDR3 size: 16 residues. Per germline, CDR1 MDHEN and CDR2 SYDVKM. CDR3 sequence: CASSSSGFPRADTQYF. Here the CDR3 DNA reads TGTGCCAGCAGTTCTTCCGGGTTTCCCAGGGCAGATACGCAGTATTTT. The full variable domain, with the rest looked up from reference TRBV28 and TRBJ2-3, is DVKVTQSSRYLVKRTGEKVFLECVQDMDHENMFWYRQDPGLGLRLIYFSYDVKMKEKGDIPEGYSVSREKKERFSLILESASTNQTSMYLCASSSSGFPRADTQYFGPGTRLTVL.

This chain connects TRBV6-4 to TRBJ2-3; 10 positions agree with TRBD2. The V gene end was trimmed by 5 bases and the J gene end by 5 bases; junction bases not matched to a gene: 1. This CDR3 contains 13 residues. CDR1 is MRHNA and CDR2 is SNTAGT in the germline V gene. CDR3 sequence: CASSRTSGDTQYF. CDR3 nucleotides: TGTGCCAGCAGTAGGACTAGCGGAGATACGCAGTATTTT.

This clone was recorded only once. V is TRBV19 and J is TRBJ1-5; D might be TRBD1 (6 bases). V lost 9 bases, J lost 3 bases, and 12 bases lay in between. The CDR3 has 13 amino acids. Germline CDR1 reads LNHDA; CDR2 reads SQIVND (reference sequence). The CDR3 loop is CASADRYNQPQHF. CDR3 bases: TGTGCCAGCGCCGACAGGTACAATCAGCCCCAGCATTTT.

The rearrangement uses TRBV5-1 and TRBJ2-1, with TRBD2 matching 14 bases. The CDR3 has 17 residues. V lost 0 bases, J lost 6 bases, and 5 bases stayed unmatched. Germline V CDR1 and CDR2: SGHRS, YFSETQ. The CDR3 DNA reads as TGCGCCAGCAGCTTGGCCACGGGACTAGCGGGAGTCAATGAGCAGTTCTTC. Its protein is CASSLATGLAGVNEQFF.

V gene TRBV7-9 combines with J gene TRBJ2-2; D call uncertain. V lost 1 base to trimming and J lost 5 bases, with 5 bases between them. CDR3 length: 13 residues. Germline loops: CDR1 SEHNR, CDR2 FQNEAQ (reference sequence). Here the CDR3 reads CASSLGGTGELFF. The CDR3 nucleotides are TGTGCCAGCAGCTTAGGAGGTACCGGGGAGCTGTTTTTT.

The V call is TRBV7-2, the J call TRBJ2-7; 11 bases match TRBD1. The germline V gene encodes CDR1 SGHTA and CDR2 FQGNSA. Trimming took 5 bases from V and 3 from J; bases not matched to a gene: 6. The CDR3 covers 15 residues. This CDR3 is CASSRRDRGDYEQYF. DNA of the CDR3: TGTGCCAGCAGCCGCCGGGACAGGGGGGACTACGAGCAGTACTTC.

The chain joins TRBV9 to TRBJ2-1, with TRBD1 identical over 11 bases. J was trimmed by 7 bases and V by 3 bases; bases with no gene match: 6. Germline CDR1 SGDLS, CDR2 YYNGEE. The CDR3 has 15 residues. The CDR3: CASSGGQGAWNEQFF. The CDR3, as DNA: TGTGCCAGCAGCGGCGGACAGGGGGCGTGGAATGAGCAGTTCTTC.

CDR3 in DNA: TGTGCCAGCAGTGACAGGGAGGGATTCGAGCAGTACTTC. Its translation: CASSDREGFEQYF. The rearrangement uses TRBV2 and TRBJ2-7, with 7 bases lining up with TRBD2. The CDR3 spans 13 residues. Germline assignment: CDR1 SNHLY and CDR2 FYNNEI. V trimming: 3 bases; J trimming: 6 bases; junction bases outside the gene matches: 5.

V is TRBV6-5 and J is TRBJ2-7; 9 bases are a match to TRBD2. V gave up 5 bases and J gave up 6 bases; unmatched junction bases: 8. Looked up from germline, CDR1 is MNHEY and CDR2 is SVGAGI. The CDR3 spans 14 residues. The CDR3 region is CASSRLAEAGEQYF. Written as DNA, the CDR3 is TGTGCCAGCAGTCGACTAGCGGAGGCAGGCGAGCAGTACTTC.

This clone was seen a single time. The J gene is TRBJ2-5, the V gene TRBV7-9; possibly TRBD1 for D (8 bases). The CDR3 sequence is 16 residues long. Germline V CDR1 and CDR2: SEHNR, FQNEAQ (reference sequence). The ends were cut back, 5 bases at V and 1 base at J, with 17 bases in the middle. CDR3 bases: TGTGCCAGCAGCATACGGCGGGGGACAGGCCAAGAGACCCAGTACTTC. It specifies CASSIRRGTGQETQYF.

The V gene is TRBV4-1, the J gene TRBJ1-6; D gene uncertain. V gave up 4 bases and J gave up 7 bases, with 11 bases separating them. The germline gives CDR1 MGHRA, CDR2 YSYEKL. This CDR3 comprises 14 residues. In nucleotides, the CDR3 is TGCGCCAGCAGCCCCCGGGCCGTCAATTCACCCCTCCACTTT. It specifies CASSPRAVNSPLHF.

The chain recombines TRBV2 with TRBJ1-2, with D possibly being TRBD1 (6 bases). Trimming took off 6 bases at V and 3 bases at J, with 20 bases between the two ends. The length of the CDR3 is 16 residues. Germline V gene data show CDR1 as SNHLY and CDR2 as FYNNEI. The CDR3 sequence is CASRPTGPTLHYGYTF. DNA of the CDR3: TGTGCCAGCAGGCCTACAGGGCCTACCCTGCACTATGGCTACACCTTC.

V gene TRBV18 combines with J gene TRBJ2-1; 13 bases match TRBD2. The ends lost 1 base at V and 8 bases at J; junction bases unmatched: 5. The V gene's germline CDR1 is KGHSH and CDR2 LQKENI. The CDR3 totals 16 residues. The DNA of the CDR3 is TGTGCCAGCTCACCACTAACGACTAGCGGGAGGTATGAGCAGTTCTTC. Translating it yields CASSPLTTSGRYEQFF. The full variable domain, with the rest looked up from reference TRBV18 and TRBJ2-1, is NAGVMQNPRHLVRRRGQEARLRCSPMKGHSHVYWYRQLPEEGLKFMVYLQKENIIDESGMPKERFSAEFPKEGPSILRIQQVVRGDSAAYFCASSPLTTSGRYEQFFGPGTRLTVL.

The CDR3 DNA reads TGTGCCAGCAGAAGATACACAGGCGATAATGAAAAACTGTTTTTT. It is translated as CASRRYTGDNEKLFF. The chain employs TRBV6-1 and TRBJ1-4; D is possibly TRBD1 (5 bases). This CDR3 is built from 15 residues. Germline V gives CDR1 MNHNS, CDR2 SASEGT. V lost 6 bases to trimming and J lost 4 bases, with 15 bases between them.

In nucleotides, the CDR3 is TGTGCCAGCAGCTTAGGGACGTCAGATACGCAGTATTTT. Protein product: CASSLGTSDTQYF. This rearrangement joins TRBV7-6 to TRBJ2-3; no definite D call. V gave up 1 base and J gave up 4 bases, with 6 bases separating them. This CDR3 is 13 amino acids long. CDR1 and CDR2 (germline): SGHVS, FNYEAQ.